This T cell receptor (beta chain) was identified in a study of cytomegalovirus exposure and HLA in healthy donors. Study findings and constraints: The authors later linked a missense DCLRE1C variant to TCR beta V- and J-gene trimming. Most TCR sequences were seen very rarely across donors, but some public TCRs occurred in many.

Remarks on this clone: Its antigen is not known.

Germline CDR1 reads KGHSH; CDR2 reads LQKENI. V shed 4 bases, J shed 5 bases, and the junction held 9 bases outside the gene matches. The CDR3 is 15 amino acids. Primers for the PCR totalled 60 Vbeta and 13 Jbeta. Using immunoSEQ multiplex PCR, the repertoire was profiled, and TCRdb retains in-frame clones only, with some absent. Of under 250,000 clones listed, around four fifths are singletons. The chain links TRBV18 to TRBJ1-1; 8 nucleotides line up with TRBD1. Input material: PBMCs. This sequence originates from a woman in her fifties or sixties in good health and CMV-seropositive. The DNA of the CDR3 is TGTGCCAGCTCACGACGACAGGGGTCGTGGACTGAAGCTTTCTTT. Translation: CASSRRQGSWTEAFF.